Only a few counts were recorded for the clone carrying this T cell receptor beta chain. Its antigen remains unknown. Sequencing used immunoSEQ multiplex PCR; TCRdb keeps in-frame clones, though not all of them. The repertoire holds roughly 2 million clones, with 85% to 95% as singletons. The length of the CDR3 is 10 residues. Germline V gene data show CDR1 as SEHNR and CDR2 as FQNEAQ (reference sequence). With 3 bases removed from V and 7 bases from J, the gap between germline ends came to 2 bases. The sample comes from a study of shared clonotypes between healthy human individuals. As for the study in general: Sampling drew on donors who were a couple of women and a few men aged 18 to 49. Study results and limitations: Naive subsets generally exceeded memory subsets in estimated richness.

The TCR originated in a man younger than 35 in good health. Material: naive CD4+ T cells sorted from blood. Subset specified: CD45RA+ positively selected. The chain carries TRBV7-9 and TRBJ2-3; D is uncertain. CDR3 residues: CASSLNTQYF. CDR3 coding DNA: TGTGCCAGCAGCTTGAATACGCAGTATTTT.